Included here is one T cell receptor (beta chain) sequence, with context. Mismatch with germline at one junction end may stem from a read error. This record comes from a study of control samples from healthy donors and cancer patients. The CDR3 is 15 residues long. The germline gives CDR1 SGHVS, CDR2 FQNEAQ. Sequencing was performed with immunoSEQ multiplex PCR; in TCRdb, only in-frame clones are kept and a portion is missing. Of around 70,000 clones listed, roughly nine tenths were seen once; the top ten hold about 9.5%. The sample taken for sequencing was PBMCs. This clonotype was obtained from a woman aged 50 to 60 with colorectal cancer. V is TRBV7-8 and J is TRBJ2-3; 11 bases map to TRBD2. As DNA, the CDR3 is TGTGCCAGCAGTTTAGCGGGGGGGCCAGCAGATACGCAGTATTTT. Amino acid sequence: CASSLAGGPADTQYF.